The next 11 T cell receptor beta chains were all read from a single sample in a study of T cell responses to AZD1222 COVID-19 vaccine. Using immunoSEQ multiplex PCR, the repertoire was profiled, and TCRdb retains in-frame clones only, with some absent. The sample lists 90,000 to 120,000 clones; 85% to 95% were seen once. Sequences were derived from peripheral blood, sampled 28 days after the second AZD1222 dose. The receptors here all came from an adult who received the AZD1222 COVID-19 vaccine.

The V call is TRBV6-1, the J call TRBJ1-2, with D unclear. V was shortened by 1 base and J by 8 bases, with 5 bases between the two germline ends. Germline CDR1 is MNHNS and CDR2 is SASEGT. The CDR3 is made up of 11 amino acids. The CDR3 coding sequence is TGTGCCAGCAGTGAAGGCCGGGGCTACACCTTC. Its translation is CASSEGRGYTF.

This chain uses TRBV18 with TRBJ1-1; maybe TRBD1 (5 bases). The germline V and J ends were trimmed by 2 bases and 4 bases, with 8 bases remaining between them. The CDR3 spans 13 residues. The germline V gene encodes CDR1 KGHSH and CDR2 LQKENI. The CDR3 coding sequence is TGTGCCAGCTCACCAGTGGGGGGCACTGAAGCTTTCTTT. Its translation is CASSPVGGTEAFF.

This chain links TRBV11-2 with TRBJ2-4; D gene unclear. The length of the CDR3 is 15 residues. Trimming removed 5 bases from V and 2 bases from J, with 13 bases in between. Germline V gene data show CDR1 as SGHAT and CDR2 as FQNNGV. The DNA of the CDR3 is TGTGCCAGCAGCCCACACAAGACACCCAAAAACATTCAGTACTTC. Residues: CASSPHKTPKNIQYF.

The V call is TRBV7-8, the J call TRBJ2-1; D is uncertain. The CDR3 covers 15 residues. V gave up 5 bases and J gave up 3 bases, with 14 bases separating them. Germline loops: CDR1 SGHVS, CDR2 FQNEAQ. The DNA for the CDR3 is TGTGCCAGCAGCCGAGATTTTGACAACTACAATGAGCAGTTCTTC. Translated: CASSRDFDNYNEQFF.

This chain joins TRBV4-1 and TRBJ2-5, with 8 bases matching TRBD2. The length of the CDR3 is 15 residues. The V gene's germline CDR1 is MGHRA and CDR2 YSYEKL. J lost 1 base, V lost 4 bases, and 5 bases had no gene match. The CDR3 nucleotides read TGCGCCAGCAGCCTCCGGGAGGGGGTCCAAGAGACCCAGTACTTC. The encoded protein is CASSLREGVQETQYF.

This clone was recorded once. This chain links TRBV6-5 with TRBJ1-2; D uncertain. V was trimmed by 7 bases and J by 7 bases, leaving 19 bases between them. This CDR3 has 14 amino acids. CDR1 and CDR2 (germline): MNHEY, SVGAGI. The CDR3 loop is CASTRARRGSGYTF. CDR3 DNA: TGTGCCAGCACCCGGGCGAGACGGGGATCTGGCTACACCTTC.

The V call is TRBV12-3 or TRBV12-4, the J call TRBJ2-5; D is possibly TRBD2 (5 bases). With 3 bases removed from V and 5 bases from J, the gap between germline ends came to 10 bases. The CDR3 is 13 amino acids. The CDR3 loop reads CASSLVRGETQYF. The CDR3 DNA reads TGTGCCAGCAGTTTGGTCAGAGGGGAGACCCAGTACTTC.

This chain links TRBV7-8 with TRBJ1-6, with TRBD1 matching over 8 bases. V dropped 0 bases and J dropped 5; count of bases not matched to a gene: 6. The length of the CDR3 is 17 residues. Germline V gene sequence: CDR1 SGHVS, CDR2 FQNEAQ. The CDR3 DNA is TGTGCCAGCAGCTTAGCGCAGGGGACAGGTGATAATTCACCCCTCCACTTT. It yields the protein CASSLAQGTGDNSPLHF.

This sequence joins TRBV7-2 and TRBJ2-7, with 8 bases that match TRBD1. This CDR3 comprises 15 residues. V was clipped by 4 bases and J by 3 bases; unmatched bases: 8. The germline V gene has CDR1 SGHTA and CDR2 FQGNSA. The CDR3 region is CASSYYRGVVYEQYF. CDR3 bases: TGTGCCAGCAGCTACTACAGGGGGGTAGTCTACGAGCAGTACTTC.

This chain connects TRBV28 to TRBJ1-5; maybe TRBD1 (6 bases). CDR1 MDHEN and CDR2 SYDVKM come from the germline V gene. This CDR3 region has 16 residues. V lost 10 bases and J 2 bases, leaving 21 bases between the germline ends. CDR3 sequence: CATKVPPRGGNQPQHF. The CDR3 DNA reads TGTGCCACCAAAGTACCGCCCAGGGGAGGCAATCAGCCCCAGCATTTT.

The rearrangement uses TRBV4-1 and TRBJ2-2; D not certain. Trimming removed 8 bases at V and 4 bases at J, with 17 bases between. Germline V CDR1 and CDR2: MGHRA, YSYEKL. The CDR3 is made up of 15 amino acids. CDR3 sequence (DNA): TGCGCCAGCGGATTGAGCCAAAACCCCACCGGGGAGCTGTTTTTT. This gives the protein CASGLSQNPTGELFF.